This TCR beta chain was obtained from a study of OX40 agonist ivuxolimab in advanced cancers. Study summary: Cancers in dose escalation were hepatocellular, melanoma, renal cell and head and neck. Study-level points and caveats: The antigens recognized by the expanded peripheral T cells, that is their antigen specificity, were not determined. CD4+ T cells averaged fewer expanded clones than CD8+ T cells.

Libraries were prepared by immunoSEQ multiplex PCR; TCRdb keeps only in-frame clonotypes and omits some of them. The data show approximately 97,000 clones, roughly nine tenths seen once. The CDR3 covers 14 residues. Trimming removed 5 bases from V and 7 bases from J, with 18 bases in between. Germline-derived CDR1 and CDR2 are MNHEY and SMNVEV (reference sequence). Sampling of blood occurred at baseline, cycle 4 day 1, and cycle 7 day 1. The table lists this clone with a count of one. Its specificity is unknown. Sequenced material: CD4+ or CD8+ T cells sorted from blood, taken in a trial of the OX40 agonist ivuxolimab. The receptor was isolated from an adult with an advanced solid tumor such as melanoma, head and neck, liver or kidney cancer. The chain has TRBV27 and TRBJ2-7; the D is unclear. As DNA, the CDR3 is TGTGCCAGCAGTCCAATCACCAATCCGGCTGAGCAGTACTTC. Translating gives CASSPITNPAEQYF.